Listed below are T cell receptor beta chains from one sample, sequenced in a study of blood T cell repertoires in COVID-19. Here immunoSEQ multiplex PCR was the method, and the copy in TCRdb shows in-frame clones only, minus some. The repertoire consists of some 270,000 clones, with 70% to 90% occurring once and the leading ten covering 9.5% to 11%. Sequences were obtained from peripheral blood. These receptors were obtained from a woman aged 65 to 85 with acute or convalescent COVID-19. The CDR3 runs from the conserved cysteine through the conserved F or W.

j_call | v_call | cdr3_length | cdr3_aa
TRBJ1-4 | TRBV6-5 | 15 | CASSYLTEGVEKLFF
TRBJ1-1 | TRBV19 | 15 | CASSPRQGAGTEAFF
TRBJ2-2 | TRBV5-1 | 14 | CASSLGTGAGELFF
TRBJ2-5 | TRBV15 | 15 | CATSRDAGQWETQYF
TRBJ1-2 | TRBV6-1 | 15 | CASSDAGTDSYGYTF
TRBJ1-1 | TRBV7-9 | 15 | CASSLIGGSNTEAFF
TRBJ1-1 | TRBV21-1 | 16 | CASSKTDRFMNTEAFF
TRBJ1-2 | TRBV19 | 14 | CASSIDGGRGGYTF
TRBJ1-2 | TRBV6-6 | 15 | CASSLRTGGMDGYTF
TRBJ1-1 | TRBV28 | 15 | CASTRRHGMNTEAFF
TRBJ2-1 | TRBV3-1/TRBV3-2 | 17 | CASSQTPTGSSYNEQFF
TRBJ2-7 | TRBV28 | 15 | CASSLAGGVGYEQYF
TRBJ1-1 | TRBV7-9 | 13 | CASRWTGVTEAFF
TRBJ1-2 | TRBV7-2 | 14 | CASSLDSTNYGYTF
TRBJ2-3 | TRBV2 | 16 | CASTVRGRTGTDTQYF
TRBJ1-2 | TRBV4-1 | 16 | CASSQDVSQAIYGYTF
TRBJ1-2 | TRBV5-5 | 15 | CASSLLRESPYGYTF
TRBJ1-1 | TRBV28 | 14 | CASSTGGRALSAFF
TRBJ1-1 | TRBV12-3/TRBV12-4 | 13 | CASSFIKNTEAFF
TRBJ2-7 | TRBV6-2/TRBV6-3 | 13 | CASSGAGSYEQYF
TRBJ1-3 | TRBV10-2 | 13 | CASSESIGNTIYF
TRBJ2-7 | TRBV5-1 | 15 | CASSPTGTGTYEQYF
TRBJ1-1 | TRBV7-8 | 14 | CASGLGGVITEAFF
TRBJ1-2 | TRBV6-5 | 14 | CASSYGGFNYGYTF
TRBJ2-2 | TRBV19 | 14 | CASSIAGITGELFF
TRBJ2-7 | TRBV6-6 | 14 | CASSYPDRGYEQYF
TRBJ1-1 | TRBV7-9 | 15 | CASSFREGMNTEAFF
TRBJ2-2 | TRBV5-1 | 16 | CASTLGVREGTGELFF
TRBJ1-1 | TRBV13 | 12 | CASKLISAEAFF
TRBJ2-7 | TRBV10-3 | 12 | CATYSGIYEQYF
TRBJ1-5 | TRBV7-9 | 17 | CASIWDRDRELDQPQHF
TRBJ2-5 | TRBV3-1/TRBV3-2 | 15 | CASSLRPGGRETQYF
TRBJ1-2 | TRBV6-5 | 15 | CASSYSRMGSNGYTF
TRBJ1-1 | TRBV19 | 17 | CASSINVRSGGNTEAFF
TRBJ1-5 | TRBV3-1/TRBV3-2 | 14 | CASSGKSRGEPQHF
TRBJ2-5 | TRBV2 | 16 | CASSGDRVGTQETQYF
TRBJ2-3 | TRBV5-1 | 14 | CASSLVLATDTQYF
TRBJ1-3 | TRBV5-1 | 17 | CASSFLRQGAPGNTIYF
TRBJ1-2 | TRBV5-6 | 12 | CASSNDIYGYTF
TRBJ1-4 | TRBV27 | 15 | CASSSSGTGEGKLFF
TRBJ1-1 | TRBV2 | 12 | CASKQGNTEAFF
TRBJ1-2 | TRBV6-5 | 12 | CASKDSLYGYTF
TRBJ2-7 | TRBV6-1 | 19 | CASSEARKSGGPSSYEQYF
TRBJ2-7 | TRBV5-4 | 15 | CASTAVGTGSYEQYF
TRBJ2-3 | TRBV30 | 14 | CAWSRRTPRDTQYF
TRBJ2-5 | TRBV7-9 | 17 | CASSFRGKRGGRETQYF
TRBJ2-7 | TRBV18 | 13 | CASSPADSYEQYF
TRBJ1-2 | TRBV10-2 | 12 | CASNDINYGYTF
TRBJ2-1 | TRBV7-9 | 16 | CASSFPISGGANEQFF
TRBJ2-5 | TRBV13 | 15 | CASSSGLAAQETQYF
TRBJ2-2 | TRBV5-1 | 16 | CASSLAASGGRGELFF
TRBJ1-5 | TRBV23-1 | 19 | CASSHKGWRGANSGQPQHF
TRBJ1-3 | TRBV20-1 | 14 | CSASKAGRVDTIYF
TRBJ1-1 | TRBV12-3/TRBV12-4 | 13 | CASSLTTGAEAFF